This TCR beta chain was captured in a study of blood T cell repertoires in COVID-19. Study summary: The origin of the acute and convalescent COVID-19 samples was the United States, Italy and Spain. Sources were T cells, B-cell-depleted T cells, or PBMCs; the material itself was cDNA or gDNA.

As handled by the study authors: Estimation of nucleated cell counts was performed using reference gene primer amplification. Measured with immunoSEQ multiplex PCR; TCRdb has only the in-frame clones, and not every one. That table supplies the V and J calls and clone size; D and trimming were determined from the DNA. The data show about 43,000 clones, roughly four fifths seen once. Germline loops: CDR1 DFQATT, CDR2 SNEGSKA (reference sequence). Losses at the gene ends were 7 bases for V and 6 bases for J; bases not matched to a gene: 4. This CDR3 region has 11 residues. This chain joins TRBV20-1 and TRBJ1-2; the match to TRBD1 covers 8 bases. The clonotype comes from a woman aged 80 or over with acute or convalescent COVID-19. The sample comprised peripheral blood. CDR3 loop: CSGQGLDGYTF. CDR3 DNA sequence: TGCAGTGGACAGGGGTTGGATGGCTACACCTTC.